This entry lists 3 T cell receptor beta chains sequenced from one sample in a study of cytomegalovirus exposure and HLA in healthy donors. In the PCR, 60 Vbeta and 13 Jbeta primers were used. TCRdb's copy holds only in-frame clones and misses some; the assay was immunoSEQ multiplex PCR. The sample lists over 150,000 clones; 81% were seen once. Sequencing input: PBMCs. These receptor sequences come from a woman in her fifties or sixties in good health and CMV-seronegative.

The rearrangement links TRBV6-1 to TRBJ1-6, with D possibly being TRBD1 (5 bases). With 0 bases removed from V and 7 bases from J, the gap between germline ends came to 10 bases. CDR3 size: 15 residues. Germline CDR1 is MNHNS and CDR2 is SASEGT. CDR3 DNA: TGTGCCAGCAGTGAAGCCCAGGGTCAAAATTCACCCCTCCACTTT. Residues: CASSEAQGQNSPLHF.

V gene TRBV6-1 combines with J gene TRBJ1-2; the match to TRBD1 covers 8 bases. The CDR3 is 14 residues long. After removal of 7 bases from V and 0 bases from J, the junction contained 4 bases not matched to a gene. Germline loops: CDR1 MNHNS, CDR2 SASEGT. CDR3 loop: CASMKQGANYGYTF. DNA of the CDR3: TGTGCCAGCATGAAACAGGGGGCTAACTATGGCTACACCTTC.

This clone is a singleton in its sample. V is TRBV30 and J is TRBJ1-3; TRBD1 might be the D (5 bases). Germline-derived CDR1 and CDR2 are GTSNPN and SVGIG (reference sequence). The CDR3 loop spans 14 amino acids. The V gene lost 0 bases and the J gene lost 0 bases, with 6 bases spanning the gap. The CDR3 is CAWSVGVSGNTIYF. The CDR3 DNA sequence: TGTGCCTGGAGTGTAGGGGTCTCTGGAAACACCATATATTTT.